A single sample is the source of the 15 T cell receptor beta chains below, sequenced in a study of metastatic and nonmetastatic thyroid tumors. TCRdb reprocessed the PCR reads using MiXCR. The sample contains thousands of clones, over 20% of which appear only once. Treatment of any kind had been given to no patient before thyroid surgery. The sequenced material came from adjacent normal tissue. The receptors come from a female donor with papillary thyroid cancer or a benign thyroid nodule (not recorded which). Some clones in this sample may be carry-over from other donors' samples.

V gene TRBV6-9 combines with J gene TRBJ2-5; D remains unclear. This CDR3 is 12 amino acids long. V was cut by 3 bases and J by 3 bases, with 5 bases left in between. Per germline, CDR1 MNHGY and CDR2 SVAAGI. CDR3 nucleotide sequence: TGTGCCAGCAGTTACTGGGAAGAGACCCAGTACTTC. This translates into CASSYWEETQYF.

This clone was counted only a few times. The rearrangement uses TRBV6-2 or TRBV6-3 and TRBJ2-3; TRBD2 matches 7 bases. Trimming cost V 2 bases and J 4 bases; bases outside gene matches: 3. In germline, CDR1 is MNHEY, CDR2 SVGEGT. The CDR3 length is 14 residues. For the CDR3, the DNA is TGTGCCAGCAGTTACGGGGGGGGGGCAGATACGCAGTATTTT. This codes for CASSYGGGADTQYF.

V usage is TRBV5-1 and J usage is TRBJ2-1, with 7 bases aligning to TRBD1. The trim removed 4 bases at V and 7 bases at J, leaving 14 bases unmatched. This CDR3 is 16 amino acids long. Germline V gene data show CDR1 as SGHRS and CDR2 as YFSETQ. Here the CDR3 DNA reads TGCGCCAGCAGCCCGGGGACAGCCTCTAAGGGGAATGAGCAGTTCTTC. Residues: CASSPGTASKGNEQFF.

This clone occurred a few times. The V call is TRBV6-1, the J call TRBJ1-1; 8 nucleotides match TRBD1. This CDR3 region has 17 residues. Germline V lookup: CDR1 MNHNS, CDR2 SASEGT. With 3 bases clipped from V and 8 bases from J, the junction kept 17 bases outside the gene matches. The CDR3 DNA is TGTGCCAGCAGTGATCTTCTGGCAGGGGGCGCAAGGTGGGAAGCTTTCTTT. It specifies CASSDLLAGGARWEAFF.

By proportion, this clone is medium-sized (0.01 to 0.1%). The sample holds other DNA sequences that translate to the same CDR3. J is TRBJ2-7 and V is TRBV6-2 or TRBV6-3; TRBD2 matches at 15 bases. Germline CDR1 is MNHEY and CDR2 is SVGEGT. The CDR3 is 16 residues long. V was pared by 6 bases and J by 1 base, with 4 bases of the junction left unmatched. Written as DNA, the CDR3 is TGTGCCAGCAGAGCCGGGACTAGCGGGAGGTCCTACGAGCAGTACGTC. Translation: CASRAGTSGRSYEQYV.

This clone occurred many times. Other DNA sequences of this sample code for an identical CDR3. CDR3 loop: CASSPPAGQPQHF. CDR3 coding DNA: TGTGCCAGCTCACCACCCGCCGGTCAGCCCCAGCATTTT. This chain joins TRBV18 and TRBJ1-5; D gene unclear. The CDR3 extends over 13 amino acids. The V gene's germline CDR1 is KGHSH and CDR2 LQKENI. The V and J ends lost 0 bases and 6 bases respectively, with 6 bases between them.

This clone came up many times. The rearrangement links TRBV30 to TRBJ1-1; D might be TRBD1 (5 bases). Germline values: CDR1 GTSNPN, CDR2 SVGIG (reference sequence). This CDR3 has 12 amino acids. The V gene lost 1 base and the J gene lost 8 bases, with 11 bases spanning the gap. CDR3 bases: TGTGCCTGGAGTGCAAGAGGGGAAGAAGCTTTCTTT. This encodes CAWSARGEEAFF.

This sequence joins TRBV24-1 and TRBJ2-3, with 7 bases fitting TRBD1. The CDR3 extends over 14 amino acids. Germline CDR1 reads KGHDR; CDR2 reads SFDVKD. With 5 bases clipped from V and 1 base from J, the junction kept 2 bases outside the gene matches. The DNA of the CDR3 is TGTGCCACCAGTGTCACAGGGGGCACAGATACGCAGTATTTT. Amino acids: CATSVTGGTDTQYF.

The chain combines TRBV7-2 with TRBJ2-7; D is ambiguous. Germline CDR1 and CDR2: SGHTA and FQGNSA. Trimming removed 1 base from V and 7 bases from J, with 11 bases in between. The CDR3 runs 13 residues. CDR3: CASSLDGVGEQYF. CDR3 sequence (DNA): TGTGCCAGCAGCTTAGACGGAGTGGGAGAGCAGTACTTC.

By sample fraction, this clone is medium-sized. V is TRBV27 and J is TRBJ2-5, with TRBD2 identical over 11 bases. This CDR3 has 15 residues. Germline V CDR1 and CDR2: MNHEY, SMNVEV (reference sequence). The junction had 6 bases not matched to a gene; V was cut back by 3 bases and J by 6 bases. CDR3 amino acids: CASSFSGRALKTQYF. The DNA for the CDR3 is TGTGCCAGCAGTTTTAGCGGGAGGGCCCTGAAGACCCAGTACTTC.

The rearrangement uses TRBV7-2 and TRBJ2-5; 10 bases are shared with TRBD2. This CDR3 comprises 17 residues. Germline CDR1 SGHTA, CDR2 FQGNSA. J gave up 5 bases and V 4 bases, and 13 bases lay outside the gene matches. CDR3: CASSYNIPSGSGETQYF. The CDR3 DNA sequence: TGTGCCAGCAGCTATAATATTCCTAGCGGGAGTGGGGAGACCCAGTACTTC. Full variable domain (rest looked up from reference TRBV7-2 and TRBJ2-5): GAGVSQSPSNKVTEKGKDVELRCDPISGHTALYWYRQSLGQGLEFLIYFQGNSAPDKSGLPSDRFSAERTGGSVSTLTIQRTQQEDSAVYLCASSYNIPSGSGETQYFGPGTRLLVL.

This clone is medium-sized in the sample. The chain combines TRBV5-1 with TRBJ2-7; TRBD1 might be the D (7 bases). CDR3 size: 15 residues. The germline V gene has CDR1 SGHRS and CDR2 YFSETQ. Trimming took 7 bases from V and 4 from J, leaving 21 bases between them. CDR3 protein: CASRRTQEGAYEQYF. CDR3 nucleotides: TGCGCCAGCCGACGTACCCAGGAGGGGGCATACGAGCAGTACTTC.

This clone is a singleton in its sample. This could be a read error, since a much larger clone is one nucleotide away. Other DNA sequences in this sample translate to the same CDR3. V gene TRBV5-1 combines with J gene TRBJ2-7, with 12 bases lining up with TRBD2. The CDR3 loop spans 14 amino acids. The ends lost 4 bases at V and 3 bases at J; junction bases unmatched: 2. Germline V gene sequence: CDR1 SGHRS, CDR2 YFSETQ. The DNA for the CDR3 is TGCGCCAGCAGCAAGGGACTAGCGGGCTACGAGCAGTACTTC. The encoded protein is CASSKGLAGYEQYF.

This clone has more than one count but fewer than ten. A junction boundary mismatches the germline segment, possibly from a read error. Here the CDR3 reads CTSRRGLTEAFF. CDR3 coding DNA: TGTACCAGTAGGAGGGGGTTGACTGAAGCTTTCTTT. This chain links TRBV19 with TRBJ1-1; TRBD1 might be the D (6 bases). The CDR3 length is 12 residues. Germline V gene data show CDR1 as LNHDA and CDR2 as SQIVND (reference sequence). Using reference TRBV19 and TRBJ1-1 for the parts outside the CDR3, the full variable domain is DGGITQSPKYLFRKEGQNVTLSCEQNLNHDAMYWYRQDPGQGLRLIYYSQIVNDFQKGDIAEGYSVSREKKESFPLTVTSAQKNPTAFYLCTSRRGLTEAFFGQGTRLTVV.

The table lists this clone with a count of one. Its ends do not fully match the called genes, so a read error is possible. The chain has TRBV30 and TRBJ2-2; tentatively, D is TRBD1 (6 bases). CDR1 is GTSNPN, CDR2 SVGIG, per germline (reference sequence). This CDR3 is built from 14 residues. This CDR3 is CSWSRQVRAGELFF. The CDR3 DNA follows: TGTTCCTGGAGTAGACAGGTTCGGGCCGGGGAGTTGTTTTTT.